This T cell receptor (beta chain) was recorded in a study of cytomegalovirus exposure and HLA in healthy donors (TCRdb year 2017). Describing the broader study: In an earlier analysis of 450 to 750 of the donors, approximately 260 Gb of sequence data and 120 million or so unique TCR beta sequences from roughly 180 million T cells were reported. Across 398 genotyped donors of the cohort, an average of roughly 200,000 unique TCR beta nucleotide sequences per donor were sequenced, and approximately 19% of those sequences were non-productive. To predict cytomegalovirus infection status, the study combined high-throughput TCR immunosequencing, statistical association of individual TCRs with disease status, and machine learning. Because of strong linkage in the cohort, four to six DR-DQ haplotypes were treated as single units for association and clustering. Of the roughly 400 genotyped donors, about 80% fell in the genetic ancestry cluster associated with self-reported Caucasian donors. Rather than using new phenotypic data, the later analysis identified candidate immune exposures from TCR beta sequences and from how often those sequences occurred across donors. All discovery cohort repertoires had been generated on a single sequencing platform. Using immunosequencing, the study profiled T cell repertoires from approximately 700 subjects and related those repertoires to cytomegalovirus serostatus. Donor age, sex, ethnicity and CMV serostatus were compiled together with the repertoire data. An earlier analysis of around 580 of the donors used high-throughput TCR beta sequencing to judge whether each TCR beta V gene segment behaved as functional or pseudogenic. Both class I and class II loci were covered by HLA typing, at four-digit resolution. Besides the first cohort of 500 to 700 subjects, a separate validation cohort made up of over 100 different subjects was used. Genome-wide SNP genotypes for about 60% of the 666 donors were used in a later genetic analysis, which treated that subset as a discovery cohort. Typing coverage differed by locus: A, B, C, DRB1 and DQB1 were typed in roughly 620-640 donors, DQA1 in 500 to 550, DPA1 in some 600, and DPB1 in 450 to 490. The study was designed to test whether signatures of past pathogen exposure could be identified by cataloging public T cell receptors. A later analysis re-examined previously published TCR beta repertoires from more than 600 donors and added high-resolution HLA genotyping to investigate patterns of TCR occurrence. Roughly 300 gigabases of sequencing data and approximately 80 million unique TCR sequences were included in an early release covering 550 to 800 HLA-typed donors.

Libraries were prepared through the immunoSEQ multiplex PCR assay. For the multiplex PCR, a mixture combining 60 forward primers for TCR Vbeta segments and 13 reverse primers for TCR Jbeta segments was used. The CDR3 region of rearranged TCR beta genes was amplified from genomic DNA with a multiplex PCR assay. The Illumina HiSeq System was used to sequence the amplified TCR beta libraries as 87-base-pair reads. Concerning the study's data processing: A later analysis tallied some 79 million unique TCR beta chains across the 666 repertoires, and some 12 million of those chains were shared by two or more donors. Raw reads were error-corrected and collapsed into unique sequences by a nearest-neighbor algorithm in which closely related sequences were merged to remove PCR and sequencing errors. Alignment of CDR3 sequences to IMGT reference sequences was used to assign V, D and J gene segments. For a sequence to be retained, a match of at least six nucleotides was required to both a V gene segment and a J gene segment. Rearrangements were classified as productive when the CDR3 lacked stop codons and remained in frame with V and J, and all other rearrangements were classified as non-productive. CDR3 was defined according to IMGT convention as the region running from the second conserved V-encoded cysteine to the conserved J-encoded phenylalanine. The earlier analysis of 587 of the donors excluded sequences that lacked an unambiguous match to a single V gene segment. In an earlier analysis of approximately 560 of the donors, a V segment was called functional when productive rearrangements were above 56.7%, and segregating when the standard deviation between donors exceeded 5%. A statistical classification framework was developed to diagnose cytomegalovirus status using the catalog of TCR beta chain sequences. In a later analysis, TCR nucleotide sequences were compared against IMGT/GENE-DB human TR gene sequences so that V and J genes could be assigned. Using the TCRdist pipeline, a later analysis assigned CDR3 sequences along with most-parsimonious VDJ recombination scenarios. In a later analysis, every TCR beta chain was defined by the combination of its CDR3 amino acid sequence and its V-gene family, and reads without a unique V-gene family were dropped. In a later analysis, nearly 600 highly shared, low-generation-probability nucleotide sequences were removed to address suspected cross-contamination and a sequencing artifact. For each public chain, a later analysis derived a clonal expansion index from normalized ranks of inferred template counts within each repertoire. A later analysis computed generation probabilities with a VDJ recombination model fitted to out-of-frame rearrangements, and checked the results against IGoR. In a later analysis, TCR-TCR, TCR-HLA and TCR-CMV co-occurrence was scored with hypergeometric tests, and a repertoire-size bias correction was applied to TCR pairs. False discovery rates were estimated in a later analysis by permuting HLA or CMV assignments 20 times. In a later analysis, co-occurring TCRs were grouped with DBSCAN, and TCRdist sequence similarity was added when clustering was performed within HLA-allele-positive subsets. Co-occurrence clustering excluded repertoires with fewer than 30,000 or more than 120,000 public chains, plus five with anomalous nucleotide sharing. What TCRdb holds here is the immuneACCESS table cut down to in-frame rearrangements. Part of the clones is not present; checked against another copy, under half of the missing clones reflect an unresolved V gene, and the others are unexplained. That table gives V, J and clone size, and the DNA gave D and trimming. For this sample the table gives 150,000 to 200,000 clones, of which just under 80% were detected only once. The top ten hold around 6% of the sample.

In total, 630 or so healthy bone marrow donors made up the cohort. Cohort members were all nominally healthy when sampled, although unrecorded immune exposures were likely present. The donor tested CMV seropositive and was one of the 289 seropositive cohort members. Every donor gave a peripheral blood sample, and the peripheral blood mononuclear cells from that sample were used for TCR beta sequencing. Genomic DNA was extracted from the blood cell samples with the Qiagen DNeasy Blood Extraction Kit. The CDR3 runs 15 residues from the cysteine to the phenylalanine. Solely the CDR3 DNA is kept, with 45 bases framed from the first base. Here V drops 7 bases and J drops 3 bases, and the junction holds 8 bases not matched to any gene. The germline V gene supplies CDR1 MNHNS and CDR2 SASEGT. What the study reported, not specific to this receptor: The 87-base-pair reads could not distinguish some IMGT-functional V segments, including TRBV6-2 and TRBV6-3, so those segments were excluded. Correlated functional status among segregating V segments might be attributable to linkage disequilibrium, but an unknown experimental factor could not be ruled out. It was suggested by the authors that the approach could potentially be generalized to other disease states and immunological phenotypes. A cluster of highly shared sequence variants was judged likely to be a technical artifact of the sequencing pipeline. CMV serostatus was the only immune exposure information available for the cohort. Specific HLA alleles were associated with about 17,000 TCR beta sequences at a false discovery rate of 0.05 in a later analysis. Only TCR beta chains were sequenced in this cohort, and the absence of alpha or paired-chain data limited detectable features. Compared with the roughly 700-donor mean, donors in an Asian-associated ancestry cluster had fewer N-insertions in productive TCRs, according to a later genetic analysis. According to a later analysis, parvovirus B19, influenza, CMV and Epstein-Barr virus appeared linked to several top co-occurrence clusters. Three of the identified cytomegalovirus-associated TCR beta chains were confirmed in vitro to be specific for cytomegalovirus antigens. When HLA alleles, especially DR and DQ, strongly co-occurred, TCR associations were difficult to assign to individual alleles. Broadly in line with IMGT annotations, most TCR beta V segments showed up in productive rearrangements about 90% or about 30% of the time in an earlier analysis of around 600 of the donors. A later analysis found that HLA-associated TCR beta chains were more clonally expanded and had lower generation probabilities than equally common non-associated chains. According to a later analysis, most CMV-associated TCR beta chains appeared to be HLA-restricted, and the HLA associations seemed to be driven largely by CMV exposure. A later analysis found that TCR association rates varied across HLA loci, with DRB1 alleles showing the most associated TCRs and HLA-C alleles the fewest. Because HLA typing was missing for some donors at each locus, association tests included only the typed subset. Most TCR sequences were observed very rarely across donors, whereas some public TCRs were present in many individuals. In both the original and validation cohorts, the classifier was reported to diagnose cytomegalovirus status with high specificity and sensitivity. A further reported finding was that TCR beta sequences accurately predicted the HLA-A and HLA-B alleles for most subjects in the first cohort. About 17 rarely observed V segments, including chromosome 9 orphons, were excluded from the earlier analysis of about 600 of the donors because counts were too low. Sequencing depth was assumed to be roughly uniform across donors in the presence/absence analyses, though that assumption may not hold. A total of some 180 TCR beta chains were listed by the study as associated with cytomegalovirus. In a later genetic analysis, a missense DCLRE1C variant was associated with V-gene and J-gene trimming of TCR beta chains, and the association was replicated in an independent cohort.

As for this clone: Its antigen target is currently unknown. The input lacks base qualities; no much larger clone sits a single base away.

The origin of this receptor is a woman in her twenties or thirties in good health and CMV-seropositive. Material: PBMCs. The V gene is TRBV6-1 and the J gene is TRBJ2-7; a stretch of 11 junction bases matches TRBD1. CDR3 protein: CASTRTGTGGYEQYF. The DNA sequence is given as TGTGCCAGCACCCGAACGGGGACAGGGGGCTACGAGCAGTACTTC.